Reported below is one TCR beta chain. This entry is derived from a study of blood T cell repertoires in COVID-19. Background on the study: COVID-19 samples, acute and convalescent, were from the United States, Italy and Spain. T cells, B-cell-depleted T cells, or PBMCs supplied cDNA or gDNA.

Original methodology: Quantification of nucleated cells was approximated via reference gene primer amplification. Clones were sequenced by immunoSEQ multiplex PCR, and TCRdb holds only the in-frame ones, with some missing. V, J and clone size derive from that table, while D and trimming were established from the DNA sequence. The top ten hold around 3% of the sample, which has 200,000 to 250,000 clones, about 85% seen once. In germline, CDR1 is SGHRS, CDR2 YFSETQ. The CDR3 consists of 13 residues. Trimming cost V 5 bases and J 3 bases; bases outside gene matches: 3. This TCR was sampled from a middle-aged man who had recovered from COVID-19. The V and J genes are TRBV5-1 and TRBJ2-7; TRBD1 matches 9 bases. The sample taken for sequencing was peripheral blood. The CDR3 coding sequence is TGCGCCAGCAGGACAGGGGGTGGCTACGAGCAGTACTTC. Its protein is CASRTGGGYEQYF.